Below, 12 T cell receptor beta chains from the same sample are listed, as sequenced in a study of technical replicates of blood from several donors. Using immunoSEQ multiplex PCR, the repertoire was profiled, and TCRdb retains in-frame clones only, with some absent. This table has about 56,000 clones, approximately 92% appearing once. The sequenced sample consisted of PBMCs. Receptors were obtained from a human donor in good health. Some clones in this sample may be carry-over from other donors' samples.

The chain links TRBV5-4 to TRBJ1-4; TRBD1 matches 10 bases. The CDR3 consists of 14 residues. The germline V gene has CDR1 SGHNT and CDR2 YYREEE (reference sequence). Trimming took 3 bases from V and 7 from J; bases not matched to a gene: 3. CDR3 nucleotide sequence: TGTGCCAGCAGCTCCCGGGACAGGGGTGAAAAACTGTTTTTT. Translated: CASSSRDRGEKLFF.

This sequence joins TRBV25-1 and TRBJ2-2, with 8 bases aligning to TRBD1. The CDR3 runs 14 residues. V gave up 3 bases and J gave up 7 bases; unmatched junction bases: 4. Germline CDR1 is MGHDK and CDR2 is SYGVNS. CDR3 region: CASSEQGAFGELFF. Written as DNA, the CDR3 is TGTGCCAGCAGTGAGCAGGGGGCTTTCGGGGAGCTGTTTTTT. Filled out from reference TRBV25-1 and TRBJ2-2, the complete variable domain reads EADIYQTPRYLVIGTGKKITLECSQTMGHDKMYWYQQDPGMELHLIHYSYGVNSTEKGDLSSESTVSRIRTEHFPLTLESARPSHTSQYLCASSEQGAFGELFFGEGSRLTVL.

This chain connects TRBV9 to TRBJ2-7, with 8 positions matching TRBD2. This CDR3 is 16 amino acids long. From germline, CDR1 is SGDLS and CDR2 YYNGEE. The V gene end was trimmed by 0 bases and the J gene end by 4 bases; junction bases not matched to a gene: 9. DNA of the CDR3: TGTGCCAGCAGCGTAGGTTCGGATAGCGGGAAATACGAGCAGTACTTC. This gives the protein CASSVGSDSGKYEQYF.

The chain links TRBV7-2 to TRBJ2-5; 9 nucleotides agree with TRBD1. After removal of 5 bases from V and 5 bases from J, the junction contained 6 bases not matched to a gene. Per the germline V gene, CDR1 is SGHTA and CDR2 is FQGNSA. The length of the CDR3 is 14 residues. The CDR3 DNA reads TGTGCCAGCAGCCCGGGGACAGGGTTCGAGACCCAGTACTTC. This translates into CASSPGTGFETQYF.

V usage is TRBV13 and J usage is TRBJ2-5; 8 nucleotides line up with TRBD2. The V and J ends lost 0 bases and 3 bases, in that order; junction bases with no gene match: 9. CDR1 and CDR2 from the germline V gene are PRHDT and FYEKMQ (reference sequence). This CDR3 is 17 amino acids long. CDR3 amino acids: CASSLGRTSGGKETQYF. CDR3 nucleotide sequence: TGTGCCAGCAGCTTAGGCCGCACTAGCGGCGGAAAAGAGACCCAGTACTTC.

This chain uses TRBV21-1 with TRBJ2-7; the table gives TRBD1 as D, unverified against the DNA. TRBV21-1 is listed as a pseudogene. The CDR3 covers 13 residues. CDR3 coding DNA: TGTGCCAGCAGCGCCAACAGGGGGCGCGTACAGTACTTC. Its protein product is CASSANRGRVQYF.

The chain links TRBV5-1 to TRBJ2-5; 11 nucleotides agree with TRBD1. The germline gives CDR1 SGHRS, CDR2 YFSETQ. V lost 1 base, J lost 1 base, and 6 bases stayed unmatched. The CDR3 spans 17 residues. CDR3 protein: CASSLFGQGASQETQYF. For the CDR3, the DNA is TGCGCCAGCAGCTTGTTCGGACAGGGGGCATCCCAAGAGACCCAGTACTTC.

This chain uses TRBV2 with TRBJ1-5; D is unresolved. Trimming cost V 8 bases and J 2 bases, with 16 bases left between them. CDR3 length: 15 amino acids. Germline V gene data show CDR1 as SNHLY and CDR2 as FYNNEI. As DNA, the CDR3 is TGTGCCAGCGGAAGCGCGGGTGGAGGCAATCAGCCCCAGCATTTT. The encoded protein is CASGSAGGGNQPQHF.

Here the CDR3 DNA reads TGCAGCGTTGAAGTCACTTCTGACTACGAGCAGTACTTC. Protein: CSVEVTSDYEQYF. V and J are TRBV29-1 and TRBJ2-7, with unresolved D. Trimming shortened V by 1 base and J by 3 bases, and 10 bases separated the two germline ends. Germline CDR1 is SQVTM and CDR2 is ANQGSEA. The CDR3 extends over 13 amino acids.

This clone was detected a few times. This chain links TRBV13 with TRBJ1-6; D gene unclear. Germline CDR1 reads PRHDT; CDR2 reads FYEKMQ (reference sequence). Trimming took off 3 bases at V and 0 bases at J, with 9 bases between the two ends. CDR3 size: 16 residues. The CDR3 sequence: CASSFGWSSYNSPLHF. CDR3 DNA sequence: TGTGCCAGCAGCTTTGGTTGGAGCTCCTATAATTCACCCCTCCACTTT.

V and J are TRBV15 and TRBJ2-1, with D possibly being TRBD1 (6 bases). Between the trimmed V and J ends, which lost 0 bases and 3 bases, there was a span of 12 bases. This CDR3 has 16 amino acids. Germline V gene lookup returns CDR1 LNHNV and CDR2 YYDKDF (reference sequence). In DNA, the CDR3 is TGTGCCACCAGCAGAGATCCGGGACAAGGCTACAATGAGCAGTTCTTC. Translating gives CATSRDPGQGYNEQFF.

The J gene is TRBJ2-1, the V gene TRBV30; 13 bases fit TRBD2. Looked up from germline, CDR1 is GTSNPN and CDR2 is SVGIG (reference sequence). This CDR3 contains 15 residues. V was pared by 1 base and J by 8 bases, with 5 bases of the junction left unmatched. The CDR3 region is CAWSGPGLAGYEQFF. The CDR3 coding sequence is TGTGCCTGGAGTGGCCCGGGACTAGCGGGATATGAGCAGTTCTTC.